A single sample gave rise to the 18 T cell receptor beta chains below, sequenced in a study of cytomegalovirus exposure and HLA in healthy donors. PCR amplification relied on 60 Vbeta primers (plus 13 Jbeta primers). The repertoire was sequenced with immunoSEQ multiplex PCR; TCRdb's copy has only in-frame clones and lacks some. The data show 150,000 to 200,000 clones, 82% seen once. The sequencing sample was made of PBMCs. The receptors were gathered from a girl under 18 in good health and CMV-seropositive.

The chain couples TRBV25-1 to TRBJ1-4; D gene unclear. The CDR3 has 10 amino acids. The germline V gene has CDR1 MGHDK and CDR2 SYGVNS. V lost 7 bases and J lost 8, with 5 bases in between. This CDR3 is CASTLEKLFF. The CDR3 DNA reads as TGTGCCAGCACCCTCGAAAAACTGTTTTTT.

This clone occurred once. This chain uses TRBV7-6 with TRBJ2-3; the D gene is possibly TRBD2 (7 bases). Trimming took off 3 bases at V and 2 bases at J, with 12 bases between the two ends. The length of the CDR3 is 15 residues. Germline V CDR1 and CDR2: SGHVS, FNYEAQ. CDR3 in DNA: TGTGCCAGCAGCTTTCGGGGGGCTTTCACAGATACGCAGTATTTT. This translates into CASSFRGAFTDTQYF.

The V call is TRBV7-6, the J call TRBJ2-7, with 7 bases fitting TRBD2. CDR1 is SGHVS and CDR2 is FNYEAQ in the germline V gene. The CDR3 sequence is 15 residues long. J gave up 7 bases and V 3 bases, and 12 bases lay outside the gene matches. The CDR3 is CASSFDGGSVREQYF. DNA for the CDR3: TGTGCCAGCAGCTTTGATGGCGGGAGTGTGCGTGAGCAGTACTTC.

The V gene is TRBV28, the J gene TRBJ2-7, with 7 bases identical to TRBD1. The CDR3 length is 13 residues. V shed 6 bases and J 3 bases; nucleotides not matched to a gene: 5. Germline CDR1 MDHEN, CDR2 SYDVKM. CDR3 protein: CASRATGDYEQYF. The CDR3 region has the DNA TGTGCCAGCAGAGCTACAGGGGACTACGAGCAGTACTTC.

The chain recombines TRBV7-3 with TRBJ1-2, with D perhaps TRBD1 (6 bases). The CDR3 extends over 13 amino acids. Between the trimmed V and J ends, which lost 4 bases and 7 bases, there was a span of 13 bases. Germline assignment: CDR1 SGHTA and CDR2 FQGTGA. DNA of the CDR3: TGTGCCAGCAGCTCCCTGGACAGAATTGGCTACACCTTC. Its translation is CASSSLDRIGYTF.

The genes are TRBV28 and TRBJ2-7, with 7 nucleotides matching TRBD2. The CDR3 extends over 16 amino acids. In germline, CDR1 is MDHEN, CDR2 SYDVKM. Unmatched junction bases numbered 12, after V lost 4 bases and J lost 3 bases. CDR3 residues: CASSSASSGNFYEQYF. The CDR3 DNA reads TGTGCCAGCAGTTCCGCTTCTAGCGGAAATTTCTACGAGCAGTACTTC.

The V gene is TRBV18, the J gene TRBJ2-7; TRBD2 matches 12 bases. This CDR3 spans 13 amino acids. With V trimmed by 10 bases and J by 2 bases, 3 bases remained unmatched. Per the germline V gene, CDR1 is KGHSH and CDR2 is LQKENI. CDR3 protein: CATGTSGPYEQYF. The CDR3 DNA sequence: TGTGCCACCGGGACTAGCGGGCCCTACGAGCAGTACTTC. The full variable domain, completed using reference TRBV18 and TRBJ2-7, is NAGVMQNPRHLVRRRGQEARLRCSPMKGHSHVYWYRQLPEEGLKFMVYLQKENIIDESGMPKERFSAEFPKEGPSILRIQQVVRGDSAAYFCATGTSGPYEQYFGPGTRLTVT.

This clone was counted a few times. The V call is TRBV5-5, the J call TRBJ2-1; TRBD2 agrees at 9 bases. Germline V CDR1 and CDR2: SGHKS, YYEKEE (reference sequence). Trimming cost V 1 base and J 4 bases; bases outside gene matches: 3. The CDR3 totals 15 residues. The chain's CDR3 is CASSLRLAEYNEQFF. CDR3 DNA sequence: TGTGCCAGCAGCTTGAGACTAGCGGAATACAATGAGCAGTTCTTC.

The genes are TRBV6-5 and TRBJ1-2; maybe TRBD1 (5 bases). The CDR3 runs 12 residues. Between the trimmed V and J ends, which lost 7 bases and 8 bases, there was a span of 14 bases. The germline V gene encodes CDR1 MNHEY and CDR2 SVGAGI. CDR3 residues: CASTRGGDGYTF. The CDR3, as DNA: TGTGCCAGCACCAGAGGCGGGGACGGCTACACCTTC.

The V call is TRBV28, the J call TRBJ1-2; TRBD1 matches at 7 bases. Per germline, CDR1 MDHEN and CDR2 SYDVKM. This CDR3 has 14 amino acids. Trimming took 3 bases from V and 3 from J; bases not matched to a gene: 4. The chain's CDR3 is CASSFLGTDYGYTF. The DNA for the CDR3 is TGTGCCAGCAGTTTTCTCGGGACAGACTATGGCTACACCTTC.

This chain joins TRBV13 and TRBJ2-7; TRBD2 agrees at 12 bases. CDR3 length: 14 amino acids. V gave up 8 bases and J gave up 2 bases; unmatched junction bases: 4. Germline values: CDR1 PRHDT, CDR2 FYEKMQ (reference sequence). The CDR3 nucleotides are TGTGCCAGCCGGCTAGCGGGAGGGCCCTACGAGCAGTACTTC. Its translation: CASRLAGGPYEQYF.

This clone is a singleton in its sample. The V and J genes are TRBV7-9 and TRBJ2-5; 10 bases are a match to TRBD1. The CDR3 runs 18 residues. Unmatched junction bases numbered 16, after V lost 5 bases and J lost 4 bases. Germline-derived CDR1 and CDR2 are SEHNR and FQNEAQ (reference sequence). The CDR3 DNA follows: TGTGCCAGCAGCCAAGGACAGGGGGGATTGTATCCTACAGAGACCCAGTACTTC. This codes for CASSQGQGGLYPTETQYF.

There are a few counts of this clone. This chain links TRBV29-1 with TRBJ2-2; TRBD2 might be the D (6 bases). Germline V CDR1 and CDR2: SQVTM, ANQGSEA. The CDR3 length is 15 residues. Trimming left V 4 bases short and J 6 bases short, with 18 bases between. For the CDR3, the DNA is TGCAGCGTTGTCCTGGGGGGTAAACAGCCCGGGGAGCTGTTTTTT. Its protein product is CSVVLGGKQPGELFF.

This sequence joins TRBV19 and TRBJ1-2; 10 nucleotides align to TRBD1. This CDR3 has 17 amino acids. The V and J ends lost 4 bases and 0 bases, in that order; junction bases with no gene match: 8. CDR1 and CDR2 (germline): LNHDA, SQIVND (reference sequence). Written as DNA, the CDR3 is TGTGCCAGTAGTACCCGGGACAGGGGATTAGCTAACTATGGCTACACCTTC. This translates into CASSTRDRGLANYGYTF. Full variable domain (remainder filled in from reference TRBV19 and TRBJ1-2): DGGITQSPKYLFRKEGQNVTLSCEQNLNHDAMYWYRQDPGQGLRLIYYSQIVNDFQKGDIAEGYSVSREKKESFPLTVTSAQKNPTAFYLCASSTRDRGLANYGYTFGSGTRLTVV.

The rearrangement joins TRBV6-5 to TRBJ1-2; D unresolved. Germline lookup yields CDR1 MNHEY and CDR2 SVGAGI. Trimming pared 5 bases from V and 3 bases from J, leaving 16 bases between. The CDR3 loop spans 15 amino acids. This chain's CDR3 is CASSPRGTAHYGYTF. Here the CDR3 DNA reads TGTGCCAGCAGTCCCCGAGGAACCGCGCACTATGGCTACACCTTC.

The J gene is TRBJ2-5, the V gene TRBV19; TRBD1 aligns across 9 bases. V lost 8 bases to trimming and J lost 4 bases; unmatched junction nucleotides: 14. Germline V gene lookup returns CDR1 LNHDA and CDR2 SQIVND (reference sequence). The CDR3 length is 16 residues. The CDR3 nucleotides read TGTGCCAGTTCTCTGGGGGGAGGACAGGGGCTAGAGACCCAGTACTTC. Its translation: CASSLGGGQGLETQYF.

V is TRBV27 and J is TRBJ1-1; D call uncertain. The CDR3 runs 14 residues. CDR1 MNHEY and CDR2 SMNVEV come from the germline V gene (reference sequence). Trimming removed 5 bases from V and 0 bases from J, with 10 bases in between. CDR3 amino acids: CASSTQYMNTEAFF. For the CDR3, the DNA is TGTGCCAGCAGTACACAGTACATGAACACTGAAGCTTTCTTT.

This chain joins TRBV2 and TRBJ2-2; TRBD2 aligns across 9 bases. The germline gives CDR1 SNHLY, CDR2 FYNNEI. The junction had 10 bases not matched to a gene; V was cut back by 4 bases and J by 4 bases. The CDR3 has 17 residues. CDR3 sequence reads: CASSGGAGGPGTGELFF. The CDR3 region has the DNA TGTGCCAGCAGTGGGGGGGCGGGAGGGCCGGGCACCGGGGAGCTGTTTTTT. Looking up the rest from reference TRBV2 and TRBJ2-2 gives the full variable domain: EPEVTQTPSHQVTQMGQEVILRCVPISNHLYFYWYRQILGQKVEFLVSFYNNEISEKSEIFDDQFSVERPDGSNFTLKIRSTKLEDSAMYFCASSGGAGGPGTGELFFGEGSRLTVL.